This T cell receptor beta chain was found in a study of technical replicates of blood from a handful of donors. V trimming: 4 bases; J trimming: 3 bases; junction bases outside the gene matches: 10. This CDR3 contains 16 residues. The germline V gene has CDR1 MNHEY and CDR2 SVGAGI. Repertoires were generated with immunoSEQ multiplex PCR, while TCRdb's copy carries only in-frame clones and drops some. The sample includes approximately 74,000 clones, 95% to 98% of them seen just once. The rearrangement joins TRBV6-5 to TRBJ1-1, with 8 bases that match TRBD1. This clonotype was obtained from a human donor in good health. Sequenced material: T cells isolated from PBMCs. CDR3 sequence reads: CASSSDRVRRHTEAFF. The CDR3 DNA reads as TGTGCCAGCAGTTCGGACAGGGTAAGGCGGCACACTGAAGCTTTCTTT.